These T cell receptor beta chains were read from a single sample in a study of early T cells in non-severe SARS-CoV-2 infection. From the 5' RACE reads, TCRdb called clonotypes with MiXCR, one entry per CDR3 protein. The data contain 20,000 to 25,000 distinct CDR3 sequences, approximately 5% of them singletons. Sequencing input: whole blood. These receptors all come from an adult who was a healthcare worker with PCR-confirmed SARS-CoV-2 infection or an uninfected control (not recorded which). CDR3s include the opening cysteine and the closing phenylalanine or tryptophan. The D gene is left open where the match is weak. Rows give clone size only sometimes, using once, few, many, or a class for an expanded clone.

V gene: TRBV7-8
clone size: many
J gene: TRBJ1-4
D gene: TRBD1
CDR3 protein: CASSLARDRANEKLFF
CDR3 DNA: TGTGCCAGCAGCTTGGCCCGGGACAGGGCTAATGAAAAACTGTTTTTT

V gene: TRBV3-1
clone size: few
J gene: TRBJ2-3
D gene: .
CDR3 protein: CASSQPTADTQYF
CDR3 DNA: TGTGCCAGCAGCCAACCCACAGCAGATACGCAGTATTTT

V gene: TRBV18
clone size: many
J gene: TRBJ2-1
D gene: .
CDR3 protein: CASSPRLALVRNEQFF
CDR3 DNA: TGTGCCAGCTCACCACGGCTCGCCCTAGTTCGCAATGAGCAGTTCTTC

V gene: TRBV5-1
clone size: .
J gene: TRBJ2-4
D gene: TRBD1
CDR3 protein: CASSRGQGNNIQYF
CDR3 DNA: TGCGCCAGCAGTCGCGGACAGGGGAACAACATTCAGTACTTC

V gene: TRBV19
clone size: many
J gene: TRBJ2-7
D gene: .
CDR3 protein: CASSRGSSYEQYF
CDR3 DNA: TGTGCCAGTAGCCGAGGCAGCTCCTACGAGCAGTACTTC

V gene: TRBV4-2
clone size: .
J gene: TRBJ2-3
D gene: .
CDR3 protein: CASSQDRNPEGSGTDTQYF
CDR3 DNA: TGTGCCAGCAGCCAAGATCGAAATCCCGAAGGGTCTGGCACAGATACGCAGTATTTT

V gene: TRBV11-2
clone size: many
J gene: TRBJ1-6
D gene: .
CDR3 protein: CASSPREGYNSPLHF
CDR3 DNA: TGTGCCAGCAGCCCCAGGGAAGGCTATAATTCACCCCTCCACTTT

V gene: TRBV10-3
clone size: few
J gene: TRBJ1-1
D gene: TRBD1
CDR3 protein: CAISPDRAITEAFF
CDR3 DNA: TGTGCCATCAGCCCGGACAGGGCTATAACTGAAGCTTTCTTT

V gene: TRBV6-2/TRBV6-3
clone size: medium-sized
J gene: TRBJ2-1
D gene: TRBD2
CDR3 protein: CASRGTSGGHLNEQFF
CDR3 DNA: TGTGCCAGCAGGGGGACTAGCGGGGGCCACCTCAACGAGCAGTTCTTC

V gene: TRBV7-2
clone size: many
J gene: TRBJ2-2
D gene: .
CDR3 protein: CASTPGAITGELFF
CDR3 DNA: TGTGCCAGCACCCCCGGAGCGATTACCGGGGAGCTGTTTTTT

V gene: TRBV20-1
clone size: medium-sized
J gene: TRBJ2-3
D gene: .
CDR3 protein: CSATGTGSGDTQYF
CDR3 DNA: TGCAGTGCTACCGGTACAGGGAGCGGGGATACGCAGTATTTT

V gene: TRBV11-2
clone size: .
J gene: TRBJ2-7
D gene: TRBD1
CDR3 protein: CASSLGQGGEQYF
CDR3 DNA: TGTGCCAGCAGCTTGGGACAGGGTGGCGAGCAGTACTTC

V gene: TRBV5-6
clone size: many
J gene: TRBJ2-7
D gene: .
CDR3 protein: CASSLRPYEQYF
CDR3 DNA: TGTGCCAGCAGCTTGCGCCCATACGAGCAGTACTTC

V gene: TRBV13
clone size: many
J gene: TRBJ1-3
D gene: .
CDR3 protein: CASSFGQTGGNTIYF
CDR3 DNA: TGTGCCAGCAGCTTCGGGCAGACGGGTGGAAACACCATATATTTT

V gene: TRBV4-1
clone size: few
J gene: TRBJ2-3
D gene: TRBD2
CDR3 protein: CASSQDLAGGSTDTQYF
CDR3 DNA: TGCGCCAGCAGCCAAGATCTGGCGGGGGGGTCTACAGATACGCAGTATTTT

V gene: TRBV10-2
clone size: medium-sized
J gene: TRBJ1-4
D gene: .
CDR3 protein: CASAEPRQATNEKLFF
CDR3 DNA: TGCGCCAGCGCTGAGCCCCGACAGGCAACTAATGAAAAACTGTTTTTT

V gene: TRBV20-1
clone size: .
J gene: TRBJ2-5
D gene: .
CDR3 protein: CSALGQGRETQYF
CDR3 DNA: TGCAGTGCTTTGGGCCAGGGGAGAGAGACCCAGTACTTC

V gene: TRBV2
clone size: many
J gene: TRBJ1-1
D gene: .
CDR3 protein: CASSELRGFSEAFF
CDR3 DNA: TGTGCCAGCAGTGAACTTCGGGGGTTTAGTGAAGCTTTCTTT

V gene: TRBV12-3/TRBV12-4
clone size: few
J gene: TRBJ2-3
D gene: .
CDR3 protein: CASTPFDRSTDTQYF
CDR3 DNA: TGTGCCAGCACCCCTTTTGACCGTTCCACAGATACGCAGTATTTT

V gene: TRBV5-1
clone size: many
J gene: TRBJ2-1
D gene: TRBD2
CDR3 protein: CASSTRGDYEQFF
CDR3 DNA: TGCGCCAGCAGCACGCGGGGGGACTATGAGCAGTTCTTC

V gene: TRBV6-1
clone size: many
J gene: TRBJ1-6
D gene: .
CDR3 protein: CASSEGLLGYPLHF
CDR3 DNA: TGTGCCAGCAGTGAGGGGCTGCTTGGGTACCCCCTCCACTTT

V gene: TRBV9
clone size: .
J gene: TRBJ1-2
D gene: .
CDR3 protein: CASSVDPQGRLAF
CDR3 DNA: TGTGCCAGCAGCGTAGACCCCCAGGGGCGCTTAGCCTTC

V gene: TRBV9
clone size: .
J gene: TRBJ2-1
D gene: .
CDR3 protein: CASSGQLNEQFF
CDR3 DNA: TGTGCCAGCAGTGGACAGCTCAATGAGCAGTTCTTC

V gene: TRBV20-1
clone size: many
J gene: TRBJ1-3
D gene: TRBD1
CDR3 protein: CSATPVPDRAGNTIYF
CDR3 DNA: TGCAGTGCTACCCCGGTTCCGGACAGGGCTGGAAACACCATATATTTT

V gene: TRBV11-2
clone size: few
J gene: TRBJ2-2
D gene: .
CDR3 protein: CASSLEVYGELFF
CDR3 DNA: TGTGCCAGCAGCTTAGAGGTATACGGGGAGCTGTTTTTT

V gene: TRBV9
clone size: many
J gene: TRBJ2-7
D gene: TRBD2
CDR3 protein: CASSVGGGGDPYEQYF
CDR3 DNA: TGTGCCAGCAGCGTAGGCGGGGGAGGCGACCCCTACGAGCAGTACTTC

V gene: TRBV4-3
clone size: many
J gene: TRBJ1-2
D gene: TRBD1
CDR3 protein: CASSQDRQGANGYTF
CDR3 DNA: TGCGCCAGCAGCCAAGATCGACAGGGGGCGAATGGCTACACCTTC

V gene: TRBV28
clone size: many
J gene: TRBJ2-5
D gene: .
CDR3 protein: CASSFQGRTKTQYF
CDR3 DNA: TGTGCCAGCAGTTTCCAGGGCAGGACCAAGACCCAGTACTTC

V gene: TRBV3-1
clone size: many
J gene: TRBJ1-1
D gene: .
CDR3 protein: CASSQVSGNTEAFF
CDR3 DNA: TGTGCCAGCAGCCAAGTTTCAGGTAACACTGAAGCTTTCTTT

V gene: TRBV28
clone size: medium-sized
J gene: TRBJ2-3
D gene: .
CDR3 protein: CASSKPGGASDTQYF
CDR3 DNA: TGTGCCAGCAGTAAACCAGGGGGGGCCTCGGATACGCAGTATTTT

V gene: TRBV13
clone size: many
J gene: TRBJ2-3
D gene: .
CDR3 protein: CASSLGRGRRTDTQYF
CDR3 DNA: TGTGCCAGCAGCTTAGGCCGGGGCAGACGCACAGATACGCAGTATTTT

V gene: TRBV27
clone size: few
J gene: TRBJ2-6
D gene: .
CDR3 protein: CASSLSGNSRGANVLTF
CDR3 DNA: TGTGCCAGCAGTTTATCCGGTAATTCTCGCGGGGCCAACGTCCTGACTTTC

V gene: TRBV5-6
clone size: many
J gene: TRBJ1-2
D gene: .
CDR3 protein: CASSFPSRGGDGYTF
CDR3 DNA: TGTGCCAGCAGCTTTCCGAGCAGGGGCGGTGATGGCTACACCTTC

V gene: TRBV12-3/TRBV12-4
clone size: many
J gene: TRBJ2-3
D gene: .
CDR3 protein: CASSLGGQDTQYF
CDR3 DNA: TGTGCCAGCAGTTTGGGGGGGCAAGATACGCAGTATTTT

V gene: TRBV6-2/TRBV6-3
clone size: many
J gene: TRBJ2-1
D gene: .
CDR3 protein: CASSSTENNEQFF
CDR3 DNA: TGTGCCAGCAGTTCTACAGAGAACAATGAGCAGTTCTTC

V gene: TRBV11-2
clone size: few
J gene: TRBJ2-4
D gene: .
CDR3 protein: CASSLESQENIQYF
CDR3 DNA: TGTGCCAGCAGCTTAGAGTCCCAGGAAAACATTCAGTACTTC

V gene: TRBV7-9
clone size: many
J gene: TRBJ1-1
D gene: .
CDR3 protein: CASSLLGVREAFF
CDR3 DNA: TGTGCCAGCAGCCTTTTAGGGGTCCGGGAAGCTTTCTTT

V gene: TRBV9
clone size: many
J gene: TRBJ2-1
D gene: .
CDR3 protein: CASSEQGTYNEQFF
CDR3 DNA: TGTGCCAGCAGCGAACAGGGCACCTACAATGAGCAGTTCTTC

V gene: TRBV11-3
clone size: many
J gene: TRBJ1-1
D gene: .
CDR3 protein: CASSSTVGTEAFF
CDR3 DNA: TGTGCCAGCAGCTCGACAGTCGGCACTGAAGCTTTCTTT

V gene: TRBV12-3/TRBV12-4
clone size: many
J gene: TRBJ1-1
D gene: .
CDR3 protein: CASSLFGGETEAFF
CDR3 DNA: TGTGCCAGCAGTTTATTTGGGGGCGAGACTGAAGCTTTCTTT

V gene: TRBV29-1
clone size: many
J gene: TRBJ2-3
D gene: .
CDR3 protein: CSVGDPRGTDTQYF
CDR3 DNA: TGCAGCGTTGGGGACCCGCGAGGAACAGATACGCAGTATTTT

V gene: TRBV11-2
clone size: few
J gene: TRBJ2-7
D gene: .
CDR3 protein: CASSPSGGWYEQYF
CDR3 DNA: TGTGCCAGCAGTCCCTCGGGCGGCTGGTACGAGCAGTACTTC

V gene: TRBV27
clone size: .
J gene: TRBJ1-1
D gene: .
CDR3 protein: CASSFQGMNTEAFF
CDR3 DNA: TGTGCCAGCAGTTTTCAGGGCATGAACACTGAAGCTTTCTTT

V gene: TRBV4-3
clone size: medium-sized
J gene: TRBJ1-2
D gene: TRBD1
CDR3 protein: CASSQDSGGGYGYTF
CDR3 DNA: TGCGCCAGCAGCCAAGACTCAGGGGGCGGCTATGGCTACACCTTC

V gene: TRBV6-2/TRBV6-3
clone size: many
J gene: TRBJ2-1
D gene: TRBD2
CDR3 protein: CASSYSGTSGAYNEQFF
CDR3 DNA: TGTGCCAGCAGTTACTCAGGGACTAGCGGCGCCTACAATGAGCAGTTCTTC

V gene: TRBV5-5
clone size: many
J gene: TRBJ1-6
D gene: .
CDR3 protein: CASSFRGARYNSPLHF
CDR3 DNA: TGTGCCAGCAGCTTTCGGGGGGCCCGCTATAATTCACCCCTCCACTTT

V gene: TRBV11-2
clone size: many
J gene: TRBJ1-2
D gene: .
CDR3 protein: CASSFDGNYGYTF
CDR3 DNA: TGTGCCAGCAGCTTCGACGGAAACTATGGCTACACCTTC

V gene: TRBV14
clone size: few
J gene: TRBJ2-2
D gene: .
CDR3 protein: CASSQGARNTGELFF
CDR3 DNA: TGTGCCAGCAGCCAGGGGGCTCGGAACACCGGGGAGCTGTTTTTT

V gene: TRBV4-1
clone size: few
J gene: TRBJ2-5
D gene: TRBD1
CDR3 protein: CASSQPDRGRETQYF
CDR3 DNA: TGCGCCAGCAGCCAACCAGACAGGGGTAGGGAGACCCAGTACTTC

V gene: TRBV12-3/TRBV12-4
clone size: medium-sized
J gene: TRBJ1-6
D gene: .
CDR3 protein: CASRLGHANSPLHF
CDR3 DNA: TGTGCCAGCAGGCTAGGACACGCTAATTCACCCCTCCACTTT

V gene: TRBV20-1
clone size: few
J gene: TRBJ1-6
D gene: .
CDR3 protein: CSAIPQSRHNSPLHF
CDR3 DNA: TGCAGTGCTATACCCCAGTCTAGGCATAATTCACCCCTCCACTTT

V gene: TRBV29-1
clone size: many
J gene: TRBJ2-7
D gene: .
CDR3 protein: CSVDGVGEQYF
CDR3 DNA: TGCAGCGTTGACGGGGTAGGAGAGCAGTACTTC